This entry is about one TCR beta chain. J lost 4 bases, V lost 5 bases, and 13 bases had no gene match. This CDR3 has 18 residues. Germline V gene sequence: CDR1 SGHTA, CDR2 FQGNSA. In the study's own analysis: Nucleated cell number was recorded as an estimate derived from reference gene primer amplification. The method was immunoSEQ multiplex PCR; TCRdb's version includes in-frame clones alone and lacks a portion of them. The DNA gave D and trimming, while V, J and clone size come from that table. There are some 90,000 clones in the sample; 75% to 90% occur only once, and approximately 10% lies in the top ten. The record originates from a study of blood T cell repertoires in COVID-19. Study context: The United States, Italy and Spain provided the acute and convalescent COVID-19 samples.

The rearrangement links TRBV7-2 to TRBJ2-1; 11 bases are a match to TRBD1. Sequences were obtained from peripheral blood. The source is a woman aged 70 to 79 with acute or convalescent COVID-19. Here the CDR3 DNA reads TGTGCCAGCAGCCCTTCGGCCAGGGACAGGGGGAGGTACAATGAGCAGTTCTTC. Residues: CASSPSARDRGRYNEQFF.